This T cell receptor beta chain is from a study of T cell responses to AZD1222 COVID-19 vaccine. Assay: immunoSEQ multiplex PCR; the TCRdb copy retains only in-frame clones and omits some. The sample consists of about 270,000 clones, approximately 94% of them appearing once. Study-wide points: At 160-218 and 743-854, vaccine-associated CD4 TCRs were dominant, and they spanned spike. The donors showed a predominance of white British ancestry and of females, with possible underestimation of clonal diversity. Only six people who got AZD1222 tested seropositive at baseline.

Notes on this clone: Antigen unknown.

The CDR3 is 15 residues long. J gave up 4 bases and V 2 bases, and 7 bases lay outside the gene matches. The V gene's germline CDR1 is MNHEY and CDR2 SVGAGI. This receptor was taken from an adult who received the AZD1222 COVID-19 vaccine. Here the sequenced sample was peripheral blood, taken 28 days after the second AZD1222 dose. This sequence joins TRBV6-5 and TRBJ1-1, with 7 bases lining up with TRBD1. DNA of the CDR3: TGTGCCAGCAGTTACGAATTGACAGGGAGCACTGAAGCTTTCTTT. As protein: CASSYELTGSTEAFF.